The text below deals with one T cell receptor beta chain. Its antigen is not known. Using immunoSEQ multiplex PCR, the repertoire was profiled, and TCRdb retains in-frame clones only, with some absent. The data show tens of thousands of clones, about 90% seen once. This sample is part of a study of PD-L1 blockade in urothelial cancer. Study-wide findings and caveats: When measured at 3 weeks, tumor-associated blood clones expanded more in durable-benefit patients.

This sample's time point: peripheral blood 6 weeks after treatment start. Each patient gave between 1 and 8 samples of peripheral blood mononuclear cells, which were collected pretreatment and during treatment. This CDR3 is 14 amino acids long. Germline CDR1 MNHEY, CDR2 SMNVEV (reference sequence). V gave up 5 bases and J gave up 5 bases; unmatched junction bases: 9. This chain joins TRBV27 and TRBJ2-7, with TRBD1 matching 7 bases. This receptor was obtained from a man between 65 and 85 years old with urothelial cancer. The input for sequencing was PBMCs, taken around atezolizumab (anti-PD-L1) treatment. CDR3 in amino acids: CASSPQQGGHEQYF. CDR3 DNA sequence: TGTGCCAGCAGTCCCCAACAAGGGGGCCACGAGCAGTACTTC.